The 18 T cell receptor beta chains below come from one sample, sequenced in a study of blood T cells in healthy people across ages. Primers used in a second PCR of roughly 6 to 11 cycles were a sample-barcoded 5' primer and a J-beta primer mix. From the 5' RACE reads, TCRdb called clonotypes with MiXCR, one entry per CDR3 protein. This table holds about 1,400,000 distinct CDR3 sequences, 35% to 45% found once. Sequences were obtained from blood. These TCRs come from a woman aged 18-29 years in good health.

A remark on this clonotype: It may be a read error: a sequence one base away is much more abundant. The chain carries TRBV10-1 and TRBJ2-1, with 7 bases matching TRBD2. The CDR3 is made up of 15 amino acids. The germline V gene has CDR1 WNHNN and CDR2 SYGVQD (reference sequence). Trimming removed 1 base from V and 9 bases from J; junction bases left unmatched: 9. CDR3 in DNA: TGCGCCAGCAGTGAGTTTGGGAGGGCAAACTGTGAGCAGTTCTTC. Translated: CASSEFGRANCEQFF.

This clonotype was counted only a few times. This chain joins TRBV27 and TRBJ2-1; 8 nucleotides line up with TRBD2. The CDR3 is 14 residues long. Per the germline V gene, CDR1 is MNHEY and CDR2 is SMNVEV (reference sequence). The junction had 15 bases not matched to a gene; V was cut back by 10 bases and J by 10 bases. The CDR3 loop is CATTTSGGIGEQFF. Written as DNA, the CDR3 is TGTGCCACTACTACTAGCGGCGGGATAGGCGAGCAGTTCTTC.

This clonotype was found a few times. The rearrangement links TRBV4-1 to TRBJ2-1; 9 bases line up with TRBD1. The CDR3 is 16 residues long. Trimming removed 0 bases from V and 3 bases from J; junction bases left unmatched: 3. Germline V gives CDR1 MGHRA, CDR2 YSYEKL. CDR3 coding DNA: TGCGCCAGCAGCCAAGATCGACAGGGGGACTACAATGAGCAGTTCTTC. This gives the protein CASSQDRQGDYNEQFF.

The chain combines TRBV2 with TRBJ2-5; D is unclear. The V gene's germline CDR1 is SNHLY and CDR2 FYNNEI. V dropped 2 bases and J dropped 4 bases, with 11 bases sitting between them. The CDR3 extends over 14 amino acids. The CDR3 region has the DNA TGTGCCAGCAGTGAAAGTCTAGTTGGAGAGACCCAGTACTTC. This codes for CASSESLVGETQYF.

This clonotype was picked up a small number of times. This chain links TRBV4-1 with TRBJ2-5; either TRBD1 or TRBD2 may supply D (5 bases each). Germline assignment: CDR1 MGHRA and CDR2 YSYEKL. Trimming took off 1 base at V and 0 bases at J, with 12 bases between the two ends. The length of the CDR3 is 16 residues. The CDR3 sequence is CASSQVTGGYQETQYF. The CDR3 nucleotides read TGCGCCAGCAGCCAAGTTACAGGCGGGTACCAAGAGACCCAGTACTTC.

The V gene is TRBV6-1, the J gene TRBJ2-7, with TRBD1 identical over 9 bases. The J call is uncertain, as TRBJ2-5 better fits the DNA end. The CDR3 has 15 residues. The germline V gene has CDR1 MNHNS and CDR2 SASEGT. The CDR3 coding sequence is TGTGCCAGCAGTGAAGGGACAGGGGTTGGAGAGACCCAGTACTTC. Translated, it gives CASSEGTGVGETQYF.

This clonotype occurred a few times. The J gene is TRBJ2-7, the V gene TRBV2, with no clear D. Trimming removed 4 bases from V and 4 bases from J, with 14 bases in between. Germline-derived CDR1 and CDR2 are SNHLY and FYNNEI. The CDR3 loop spans 14 amino acids. In nucleotides, the CDR3 is TGTGCCAGCAGTGTCAATGTGGGGTTATACGAGCAGTACTTC. Its protein is CASSVNVGLYEQYF.

This clonotype was seen ten or more times. This chain uses TRBV20-1 with TRBJ1-4; D gene ambiguous. The CDR3 runs 14 residues. V lost 1 base and J lost 8, with 14 bases in between. The V gene's germline CDR1 is DFQATT and CDR2 SNEGSKA (reference sequence). The DNA of the CDR3 is TGCAGTGCTAGAGGGTTGGGAGAAACCGAAAAACTGTTTTTT. Translation gives CSARGLGETEKLFF.

The rearrangement links TRBV27 to TRBJ1-2, with D unresolved. The germline gives CDR1 MNHEY, CDR2 SMNVEV (reference sequence). Deletions cut 1 base from V and 2 bases from J, with 11 bases between. The CDR3 loop spans 15 amino acids. CDR3 region: CASSLFYSANYGYTF. The DNA of the CDR3 is TGTGCCAGCAGTTTATTCTACAGTGCCAACTATGGCTACACCTTC.

The rearrangement links TRBV29-1 to TRBJ1-1, with D unclear. Trimming took off 3 bases at V and 7 bases at J, with 6 bases between the two ends. The CDR3 consists of 10 residues. Germline values: CDR1 SQVTM, CDR2 ANQGSEA. CDR3: CSVDPFEAFF. Here the CDR3 DNA reads TGCAGCGTTGATCCTTTTGAAGCTTTCTTT.

The V gene is TRBV3-1, the J gene TRBJ2-1; D call uncertain. Germline lookup yields CDR1 LGHDT and CDR2 YNNKEL (reference sequence). V was cut by 1 base and J by 0 bases, with 10 bases left in between. CDR3 length: 16 amino acids. In DNA form, the CDR3 reads TGTGCCAGCAGCCAAGGGGCTCGGTCCTCCTACAATGAGCAGTTCTTC. Encoded protein: CASSQGARSSYNEQFF.

J is TRBJ1-5 and V is TRBV7-8, with D perhaps matching TRBD1 (6 bases). CDR1 is SGHVS and CDR2 is FQNEAQ in the germline V gene. With 6 bases removed from V and 0 bases from J, the gap between germline ends came to 15 bases. This CDR3 is 16 amino acids long. The CDR3 sequence: CASSQTGPTSNQPQHF. CDR3 DNA: TGTGCCAGCAGTCAGACAGGACCAACTAGCAATCAGCCCCAGCATTTT.

This clonotype was recorded a few times. One base away lies a much larger clone, so this may be a sequencing read error. The chain employs TRBV9 and TRBJ1-1, with unresolved D. Germline V gene sequence: CDR1 SGDLS, CDR2 YYNGEE. There are 13 residues in the CDR3. V lost 3 bases, J lost 3 bases, and 9 bases lay in between. This CDR3 is CASSGVGDTEAFF. The CDR3 bases are TGTGCCAGCAGCGGAGTTGGTGACACTGAAGCTTTCTTT.

This chain joins TRBV29-1 and TRBJ2-5; D may be TRBD1 or TRBD2 (5 bases each). CDR1 SQVTM and CDR2 ANQGSEA come from the germline V gene. Trimming removed 1 base at V and 5 bases at J, with 14 bases between. The CDR3 covers 14 residues. In DNA form, the CDR3 reads TGCAGCGTTGAAGGAGGGGCGCTGGGGGAGACCCAGTACTTC. It encodes CSVEGGALGETQYF. Based on the CDR3 plus reference TRBV29-1 and TRBJ2-5, the full variable domain is SAVISQKPSRDICQRGTSLTIQCQVDSQVTMMFWYRQQPGQSLTLIATANQGSEATYESGFVIDKFPISRPNLTFSTLTVSNMSPEDSSIYLCSVEGGALGETQYFGPGTRLLVL.

This clonotype was observed a few times. The chain is built from TRBV20-1 and TRBJ2-3; 8 bases line up with TRBD2. The junction had 12 bases not matched to a gene; V was cut back by 6 bases and J by 4 bases. CDR1 DFQATT and CDR2 SNEGSKA come from the germline V gene (reference sequence). The CDR3 has 15 amino acids. The CDR3 bases are TGCAGTGCCGTTCCGAGCGGGGGCCTGCCAGATACGCAGTATTTT. Encoded protein: CSAVPSGGLPDTQYF.

This clonotype was observed a handful of times. CDR3 loop: CASSLGSGRYNEQFF. DNA for the CDR3: TGTGCCAGCAGCTTAGGTAGCGGGCGCTACAATGAGCAGTTCTTC. The chain couples TRBV7-3 to TRBJ2-1; 7 bases map to TRBD2. The J segment lost 3 bases and the V segment lost 2 bases, leaving 4 bases of the junction unmatched. The CDR3 has 15 amino acids. Germline V gene data show CDR1 as SGHTA and CDR2 as FQGTGA.

The chain employs TRBV7-9 and TRBJ1-1; D is unresolved. CDR1 and CDR2 (germline): SEHNR, FQNEAQ (reference sequence). V dropped 1 base and J dropped 6 bases, with 12 bases sitting between them. CDR3 length: 14 amino acids. The CDR3 sequence: CASSLEDPGAEAFF. The CDR3 bases are TGTGCCAGCAGCTTAGAGGACCCGGGCGCTGAAGCTTTCTTT.

The V call is TRBV11-1, the J call TRBJ2-1; D might be TRBD1 or TRBD2, each matching 8 bases. The length of the CDR3 is 17 residues. V lost 4 bases to trimming and J lost 0 bases, with 16 bases between them. Per the germline V gene, CDR1 is SGHAT and CDR2 is FQDESV (reference sequence). The CDR3, as DNA: TGTGCCAGCAGCTCAGGGGGCGCGGGAGGCTCCTACAATGAGCAGTTCTTC. Protein: CASSSGGAGGSYNEQFF. Supplemented by reference TRBV11-1 and TRBJ2-1, the full variable domain reads EAEVAQSPRYKITEKSQAVAFWCDPISGHATLYWYRQILGQGPELLVQFQDESVVDDSQLPKDRFSAERLKGVDSTLKIQPAELGDSAMYLCASSSGGAGGSYNEQFFGPGTRLTVL.